This T cell receptor beta chain was recovered during a study of T cell responses to AZD1222 COVID-19 vaccine. Study-wide background: Second-dose groups at about 4 or about 12 weeks were pooled.

Germline V lookup: CDR1 LNHNV, CDR2 YYDKDF (reference sequence). Trimming took 0 bases from V and 2 from J, leaving 9 bases between them. The CDR3 length is 15 residues. Profiled with immunoSEQ multiplex PCR; TCRdb holds only in-frame clones, not every one. The sample has around 130,000 clones, approximately 94% seen once. In regard to this clone: No antigen is known for it.

Study results and limitations: Reports say nearly half of spike-specific TCRs go after unmutated variant regions. The study sampled repertoires only after the peak T cell response. Spike-specific TCR breadth and depth were elevated following two AZD1222 doses.

The origin of this receptor is an adult in good health. The rearrangement links TRBV15 to TRBJ2-3, with TRBD2 as a possible D gene (5 bases). The source material was peripheral blood, sampled on day 0 of AZD1222 vaccination. CDR3 in amino acids: CATSREVGDTDTQYF. CDR3 nucleotide sequence: TGTGCCACCAGCAGAGAAGTGGGAGACACAGATACGCAGTATTTT. Using reference TRBV15 and TRBJ2-3 for the parts outside the CDR3, the full variable domain is DAMVIQNPRYQVTQFGKPVTLSCSQTLNHNVMYWYQQKSSQAPKLLFHYYDKDFNNEADTPDNFQSRRPNTSFCFLDIRSPGLGDTAMYLCATSREVGDTDTQYFGPGTRLTVL.